This TCR beta chain came from a study of vaccination effects on CD4 cells after COVID-19. Across the whole study: Each well held approximately 1.8 million PBMC cultured with around 9.2 ug/ml peptides and about 10 IU/ml IL-2. Whole-study results and caveats: The study got few convalescent patients and did not collect any early post-infection timepoints.

Following culture for approximately ten days, CD4+ T cells were isolated. According to PCR results, the person was infected with SARS-CoV-2 between March and December 2020. Either the mRNA-1273 or the BNT162b2 vaccine was given to participants as two doses. The V end lost 7 bases, the J end lost 1 base, and 10 bases lay between the germline ends. In germline, CDR1 is SNHLY, CDR2 FYNNEI. This CDR3 spans 14 amino acids. Concerning this clone: The antigen is unknown.

Only in-frame clones appear in the TCRdb table, and some are missing; sequencing was by immunoSEQ multiplex PCR. This repertoire shows 30,000 to 35,000 clones, about three quarters found once; its top ten account for around 6.6%. The receptor was derived from a human donor who had a prior SARS-CoV-2 infection. The V and J genes are TRBV2 and TRBJ1-4, with D possibly matching TRBD1 (5 bases). The sample consisted of CD4+ T cells from PBMCs cultured without peptide, taken after COVID-19 vaccination. The CDR3 region is CASKRGGTNEKLFF. The DNA of the CDR3 is TGTGCCAGCAAGAGGGGCGGAACTAATGAAAAACTGTTTTTT. Full variable domain (remainder filled in from reference TRBV2 and TRBJ1-4): EPEVTQTPSHQVTQMGQEVILRCVPISNHLYFYWYRQILGQKVEFLVSFYNNEISEKSEIFDDQFSVERPDGSNFTLKIRSTKLEDSAMYFCASKRGGTNEKLFFGSGTQLSVL.